The rows below give T cell receptor beta chains drawn from one sample of a study of cytomegalovirus exposure and HLA in healthy donors. The data were produced by immunoSEQ multiplex PCR, yet TCRdb's version contains in-frame clones alone and is incomplete. This table has about 240,000 clones, roughly 89% appearing once. Sequenced: PBMCs. The receptor set was obtained from a man aged 18 to 35 in good health and CMV-seronegative. Each CDR3 is given with its conserved first and last residue. The D gene is left open where the match is weak. Clone size is given for some rows only: seen once, a few or many times, or a class if the clone is expanded.

v_gene,abundance,j_gene,len,d_gene,CDR3aa,CDR3nt
TRBV5-4,once,TRBJ2-3,13,TRBD2,CASSLSGARAQYF,TGTGCCAGCAGCCTCAGCGGGGCCAGGGCGCAGTATTTT
TRBV5-1,-,TRBJ1-6,16,-,CASSLESGESGSPLHF,TGCGCCAGCAGCTTGGAATCGGGGGAGAGTGGTTCACCCCTCCACTTT
TRBV7-8,many,TRBJ1-5,13,-,CASSLAQNQPQHF,TGTGCCAGCAGCTTAGCACAGAATCAGCCCCAGCATTTT
TRBV7-2,-,TRBJ2-7,14,TRBD2,CASSRTSGSYEQYF,TGTGCCAGCAGCCGGACTAGCGGGAGCTACGAGCAGTACTTC
TRBV29-1,-,TRBJ2-1,13,TRBD2,CSGRLAGFNEQFF,TGCAGCGGGCGACTAGCGGGGTTCAATGAGCAGTTCTTC
TRBV11-2,-,TRBJ2-1,13,-,CASKRSSYNEQFF,TGTGCCAGCAAGAGGAGCTCCTACAATGAGCAGTTCTTC
TRBV5-1,-,TRBJ1-6,15,-,CASSLTGTFDSPLHF,TGCGCCAGCAGCTTAACCGGGACATTTGATTCACCCCTCCACTTT
TRBV18,-,TRBJ2-7,13,-,CASSQYTGYEQYF,TGTGCCAGCTCACAGTACACAGGGTACGAGCAGTACTTC
TRBV6-1,many,TRBJ2-6,15,-,CASSDTGSGANVLTF,TGTGCCAGCAGTGATACCGGCTCTGGGGCCAACGTCCTGACTTTC
TRBV30,-,TRBJ2-7,11,-,CAWNRGYEQYF,TGTGCCTGGAATAGGGGGTACGAGCAGTACTTC
TRBV30,-,TRBJ2-5,15,TRBD2,CAWMYSWGGDETQYF,TGTGCCTGGATGTACTCCTGGGGGGGAGATGAGACCCAGTACTTC
TRBV4-3,-,TRBJ2-7,12,-,CASSRHFGEQYF,TGCGCCAGCAGCCGTCATTTCGGCGAGCAGTACTTC
TRBV19,-,TRBJ2-1,13,-,CASSTNAYNEQFF,TGTGCCAGTAGTACAAATGCCTACAATGAGCAGTTCTTC
TRBV6-5,-,TRBJ1-1,13,-,CASSYSRNTEAFF,TGTGCCAGCAGTTACTCCCGGAACACTGAAGCTTTCTTT
TRBV2,few,TRBJ2-1,15,TRBD2,CASTPRASGRYEQFF,TGTGCCAGCACCCCTCGGGCTAGCGGGAGGTATGAGCAGTTCTTC
TRBV10-3,-,TRBJ2-3,15,TRBD1,CAISERQGVTDTQYF,TGTGCCATCAGTGAACGGCAGGGGGTCACAGATACGCAGTATTTT
TRBV13,-,TRBJ2-7,17,TRBD2,CASSLASEGGPLSEQYF,TGTGCCAGCAGCTTGGCATCTGAGGGAGGGCCTCTTTCCGAGCAGTACTTC
TRBV6-1,once,TRBJ2-2,15,TRBD2,CASTRRGGNTGELFF,TGTGCCAGCACCCGCCGGGGGGGAAACACCGGGGAGCTGTTTTTT
TRBV2,-,TRBJ2-1,14,TRBD2,CASSVSGSLNEQFF,TGTGCCAGCAGTGTTAGCGGGAGCCTAAATGAGCAGTTCTTC
TRBV9,-,TRBJ2-3,19,TRBD2,CASSGQVRAGGRSTDTQYF,TGTGCCAGCAGCGGTCAAGTTCGGGCGGGGGGGCGATCCACAGATACGCAGTATTTT